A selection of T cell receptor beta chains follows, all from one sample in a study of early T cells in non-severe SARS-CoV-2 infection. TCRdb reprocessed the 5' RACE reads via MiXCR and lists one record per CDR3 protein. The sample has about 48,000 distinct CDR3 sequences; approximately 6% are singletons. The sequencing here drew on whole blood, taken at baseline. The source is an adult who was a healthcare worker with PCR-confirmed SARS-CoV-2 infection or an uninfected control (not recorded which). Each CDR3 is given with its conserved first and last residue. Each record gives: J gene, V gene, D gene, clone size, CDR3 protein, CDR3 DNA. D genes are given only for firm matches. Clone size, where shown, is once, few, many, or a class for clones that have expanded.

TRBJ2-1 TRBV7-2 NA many CASSPQYNEQFF TGTGCCAGCAGCCCCCAATACAATGAGCAGTTCTTC
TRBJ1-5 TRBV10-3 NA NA CAISDRPARAQHF TGTGCCATCAGTGACAGGCCAGCAAGGGCCCAGCATTTT
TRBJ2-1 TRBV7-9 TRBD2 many CASSFIELAGGEQFF TGTGCCAGCAGCTTTATAGAGCTAGCGGGTGGTGAGCAGTTCTTC
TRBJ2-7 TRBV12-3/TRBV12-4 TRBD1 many CASSSPGRGGAGSYEQYF TGTGCCAGCAGTTCACCGGGTCGAGGGGGCGCAGGCTCCTACGAGCAGTACTTC
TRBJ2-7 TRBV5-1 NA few CASSFGTAYSYEQYF TGCGCCAGCAGCTTCGGCACAGCTTACTCCTACGAGCAGTACTTC
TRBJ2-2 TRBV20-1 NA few CSASQGPGELFF TGCAGTGCTTCCCAGGGTCCCGGGGAGCTGTTTTTT
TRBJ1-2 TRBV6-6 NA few CASRTGLEYGYTF TGTGCCAGCAGAACAGGGTTAGAGTATGGCTACACCTTC
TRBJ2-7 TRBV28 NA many CASRVSQAFSYEQYF TGTGCCAGCAGGGTGAGTCAGGCGTTCTCCTACGAGCAGTACTTC
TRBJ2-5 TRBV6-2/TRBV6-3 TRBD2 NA CASSSPRLAGTETQYF TGTGCCAGCAGTTCTCCAAGACTAGCCGGAACTGAGACCCAGTACTTC
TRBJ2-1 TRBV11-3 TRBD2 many CASSLGTSGSDEQFF TGTGCCAGCAGCTTGGGGACTAGCGGGAGCGATGAGCAGTTCTTC
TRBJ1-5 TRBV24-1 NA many CATLSWHPNQPQHF TGTGCCACCTTGAGCTGGCACCCGAATCAGCCCCAGCATTTT
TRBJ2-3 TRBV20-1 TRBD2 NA CSARVWREADTQYF TGCAGTGCTAGGGTTTGGCGGGAGGCAGATACGCAGTATTTT
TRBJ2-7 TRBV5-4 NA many CASSLWSGAGEQYF TGTGCCAGCAGCTTGTGGAGCGGTGCCGGCGAGCAGTACTTC
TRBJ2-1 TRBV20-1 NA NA CSARGLGAGAYNEQFF TGCAGTGCTAGAGGGCTAGGAGCGGGTGCATACAATGAGCAGTTCTTC
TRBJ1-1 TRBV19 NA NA CASRDTGTVNTEAFF TGTGCCAGTAGGGATACCGGGACGGTGAACACTGAAGCTTTCTTT
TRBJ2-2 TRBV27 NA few CASSLSQLPSNTGELFF TGTGCCAGCAGTTTAAGTCAGCTGCCCTCGAACACCGGGGAGCTGTTTTTT
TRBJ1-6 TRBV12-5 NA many CASGLGTSGAKSPLHF TGTGCTAGTGGTTTGGGTACTTCGGGAGCGAAATCACCCCTCCACTTT
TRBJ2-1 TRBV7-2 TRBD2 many CASSSLAGGPSVEQFF TGTGCCAGCAGCTCCCTAGCGGGAGGGCCGTCGGTTGAGCAGTTCTTC
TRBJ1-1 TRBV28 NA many CASSLSMGRNTEAFF TGTGCCAGCAGTTTGTCGATGGGGCGGAACACTGAAGCTTTCTTT
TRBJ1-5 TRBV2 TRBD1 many CASSEGTGRNSNQPQHF TGTGCCAGCAGTGAAGGGACAGGCCGGAATAGCAATCAGCCCCAGCATTTT
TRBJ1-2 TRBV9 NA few CASSAGDARYGYTF TGTGCCAGCAGCGCGGGGGACGCCCGCTATGGCTACACCTTC
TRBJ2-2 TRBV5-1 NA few CASSPTGTHNTGELFF TGCGCCAGCAGCCCTACCGGGACACATAACACCGGGGAGCTGTTTTTT
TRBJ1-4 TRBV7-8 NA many CASSFGRQLNEKLFF TGTGCCAGCAGCTTTGGGCGACAGTTGAATGAAAAACTGTTTTTT
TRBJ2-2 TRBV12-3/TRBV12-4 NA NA CASSFGGATYTGELFF TGTGCCAGCAGTTTTGGGGGAGCTACATACACCGGGGAGCTGTTTTTT
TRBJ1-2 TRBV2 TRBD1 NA CASRAAGTANGYTF TGTGCCAGCAGAGCCGCCGGGACAGCGAATGGCTACACCTTC
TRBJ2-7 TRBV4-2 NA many CASSQDRASVSYEQYF TGTGCCAGCAGCCAAGATAGGGCTAGCGTTTCCTACGAGCAGTACTTC
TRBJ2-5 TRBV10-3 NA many CAIESSLGETQYF TGTGCCATCGAGTCTTCCCTGGGAGAGACCCAGTACTTC
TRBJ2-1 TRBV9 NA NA CASSVAPYNEQFF TGTGCCAGCAGCGTAGCCCCCTACAATGAGCAGTTCTTC
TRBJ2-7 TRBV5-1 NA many CASSLGLSTYEQYF TGCGCCAGCAGCTTGGGTCTCTCGACCTACGAGCAGTACTTC
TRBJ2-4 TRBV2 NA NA CASSLAENIQYF TGTGCCAGCAGTTTGGCAGAAAACATTCAGTACTTC
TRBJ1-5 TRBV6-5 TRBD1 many CASSRDSSNQPQHF TGTGCCAGCAGTAGGGACAGTTCAAATCAGCCCCAGCATTTT
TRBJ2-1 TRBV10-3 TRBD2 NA CAAGTSGNYNEQFF TGTGCCGCCGGGACTAGCGGGAACTACAATGAGCAGTTCTTC
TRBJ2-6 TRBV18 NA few CASSLTAEFWSSGANVLTF TGTGCCAGCTCACTTACGGCAGAGTTTTGGTCGTCTGGGGCCAACGTCCTGACTTTC
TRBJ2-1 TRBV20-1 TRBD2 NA CSAKRLAWSVNEQFF TGCAGTGCTAAAAGACTAGCATGGTCGGTCAATGAGCAGTTCTTC
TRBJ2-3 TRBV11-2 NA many CASSLNVGTHSTDTQYF TGTGCCAGCAGCTTAAACGTGGGAACCCACAGCACAGATACGCAGTATTTT
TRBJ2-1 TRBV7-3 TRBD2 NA CASSLKREGYNEQFF TGTGCCAGCAGCTTAAAGCGGGAGGGGTACAATGAGCAGTTCTTC
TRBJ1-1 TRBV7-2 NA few CASSTTANTEAFF TGTGCCAGCAGCACGACAGCGAACACTGAAGCTTTCTTT
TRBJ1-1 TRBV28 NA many CASKMNTEAFF TGTGCCAGCAAGATGAACACTGAAGCTTTCTTT
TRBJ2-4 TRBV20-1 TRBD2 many CSAREVRASGGVKNIQYF TGCAGTGCTAGAGAAGTCAGAGCTAGCGGGGGAGTCAAAAACATTCAGTACTTC
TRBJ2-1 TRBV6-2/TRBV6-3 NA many CASSFRRYGYEQFF TGTGCCAGCAGTTTCCGAAGGTACGGGTATGAGCAGTTCTTC
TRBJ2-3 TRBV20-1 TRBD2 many CSATPGSGRSDTQYF TGCAGTGCTACCCCGGGTAGCGGGAGGTCAGATACGCAGTATTTT
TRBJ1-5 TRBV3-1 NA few CASSSGHNNQPQHF TGTGCCAGCAGCTCCGGACATAACAATCAGCCCCAGCATTTT
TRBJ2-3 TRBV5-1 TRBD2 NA CASSLPKSGDSTDTQYF TGCGCCAGCAGCCTACCCAAAAGCGGGGATTCTACAGATACGCAGTATTTT
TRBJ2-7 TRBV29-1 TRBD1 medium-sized CSVETGVSYEQYF TGCAGCGTCGAGACAGGGGTTTCCTACGAGCAGTACTTC
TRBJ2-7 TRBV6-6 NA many CASSLTDYEQYF TGTGCCAGCAGTTTAACGGACTACGAGCAGTACTTC
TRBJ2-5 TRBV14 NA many CASSPFQGTSETQYF TGTGCCAGCAGCCCGTTCCAAGGGACGTCGGAGACCCAGTACTTC
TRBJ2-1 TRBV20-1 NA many CSASPTGQFREQFF TGCAGTGCTAGTCCCACCGGACAGTTTCGTGAGCAGTTCTTC
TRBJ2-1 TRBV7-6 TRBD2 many CASSLRSGSNNEQFF TGTGCCAGCAGCTTACGTAGCGGGAGTAACAATGAGCAGTTCTTC
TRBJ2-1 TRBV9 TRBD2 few CASSVGASGRYNEQFF TGTGCCAGCAGCGTAGGGGCTAGCGGACGCTACAATGAGCAGTTCTTC